What follows is one TCR beta chain and its context. Its antigen is unidentified. Among the donors, all were healthy bone marrow donors. Use of 60 Vbeta and 13 Jbeta primers characterized the PCR. Assay used: immunoSEQ multiplex PCR; TCRdb lists only in-frame clones, some missing. The table lists approximately 68,000 clones, around 80% of them singletons. Between the trimmed V and J ends, which lost 4 bases and 4 bases, there was a span of 17 bases. The CDR3 runs to 16 residues. Germline values: CDR1 SEHNR, CDR2 FQNEAQ (reference sequence). The sample comes from a study of cytomegalovirus exposure and HLA in healthy donors. Whole-study results and caveats: Roughly 170 TCR beta chains were listed as cytomegalovirus-associated. Three CMV-associated chains proved CMV antigen-specific in vitro.

The V gene is TRBV7-9, the J gene TRBJ2-1, with D hard to call. Sequences were obtained from PBMCs. This TCR came from a woman aged 25-40 years in good health and CMV-seropositive. The CDR3 nucleotides read TGTGCCAGCAGCTCAACTATCACCTCTAAGTACAATGAGCAGTTCTTC. It is translated as CASSSTITSKYNEQFF.